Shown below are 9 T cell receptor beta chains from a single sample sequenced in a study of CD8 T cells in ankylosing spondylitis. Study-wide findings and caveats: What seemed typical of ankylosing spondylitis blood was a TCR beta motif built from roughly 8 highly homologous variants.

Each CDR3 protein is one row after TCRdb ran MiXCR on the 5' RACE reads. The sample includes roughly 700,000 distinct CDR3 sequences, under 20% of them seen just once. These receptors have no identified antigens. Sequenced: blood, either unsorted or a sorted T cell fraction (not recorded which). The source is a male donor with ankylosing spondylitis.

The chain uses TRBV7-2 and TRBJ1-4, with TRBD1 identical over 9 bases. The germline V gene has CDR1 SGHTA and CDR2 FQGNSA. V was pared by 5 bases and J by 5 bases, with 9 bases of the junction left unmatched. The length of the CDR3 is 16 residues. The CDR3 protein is CASSPRQGGGNEKLFF. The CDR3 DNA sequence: TGTGCCAGCAGCCCCCGACAGGGGGGGGGAAATGAAAAACTGTTTTTT.

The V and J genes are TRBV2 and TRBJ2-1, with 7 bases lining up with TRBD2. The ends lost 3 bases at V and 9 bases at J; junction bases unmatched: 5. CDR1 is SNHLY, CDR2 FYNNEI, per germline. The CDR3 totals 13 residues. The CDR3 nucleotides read TGTGCCAGCAGTGATAGGGGCGGGAGTGAGCAGTTCTTC. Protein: CASSDRGGSEQFF.

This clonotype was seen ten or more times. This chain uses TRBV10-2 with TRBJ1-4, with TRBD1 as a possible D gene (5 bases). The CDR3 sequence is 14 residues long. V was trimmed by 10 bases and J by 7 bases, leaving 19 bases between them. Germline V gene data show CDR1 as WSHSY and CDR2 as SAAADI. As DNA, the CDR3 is TGCGCCACAGGGACGAAAGAAAGGGGTGAAAAACTGTTTTTT. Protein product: CATGTKERGEKLFF.

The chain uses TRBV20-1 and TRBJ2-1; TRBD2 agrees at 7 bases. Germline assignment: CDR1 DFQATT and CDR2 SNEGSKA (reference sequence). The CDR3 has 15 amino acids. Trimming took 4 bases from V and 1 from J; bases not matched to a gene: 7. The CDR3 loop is CSATFGSGSYNEQFF. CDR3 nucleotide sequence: TGCAGTGCTACCTTTGGTAGCGGGTCCTACAATGAGCAGTTCTTC.

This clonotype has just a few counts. The CDR3 loop is CATPTLGSDINYNEQFF. CDR3 coding DNA: TGTGCCACCCCCACCCTGGGTAGCGACATAAACTACAATGAGCAGTTCTTC. The chain links TRBV11-2 to TRBJ2-1; a possible D gene is TRBD2 (5 bases). Trimming removed 10 bases from V and 3 bases from J, with 25 bases in between. Germline CDR1 is SGHAT and CDR2 is FQNNGV. CDR3 length: 17 residues.

CDR3 sequence: CASSPDHTWDYEQYF. Written as DNA, the CDR3 is TGTGCCAGCAGTCCAGACCACACTTGGGACTACGAGCAGTACTTC. The rearrangement links TRBV12-3 or TRBV12-4 to TRBJ2-7; D unresolved. Trimming shortened V by 5 bases and J by 3 bases, and 17 bases separated the two germline ends. This CDR3 contains 15 residues.

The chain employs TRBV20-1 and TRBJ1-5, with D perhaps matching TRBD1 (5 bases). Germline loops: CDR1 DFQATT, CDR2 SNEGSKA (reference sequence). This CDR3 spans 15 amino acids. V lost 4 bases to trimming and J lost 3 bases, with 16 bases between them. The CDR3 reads CSATPAGINNQPQHF. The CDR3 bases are TGCAGTGCTACCCCGGCAGGGATAAACAATCAGCCCCAGCATTTT.

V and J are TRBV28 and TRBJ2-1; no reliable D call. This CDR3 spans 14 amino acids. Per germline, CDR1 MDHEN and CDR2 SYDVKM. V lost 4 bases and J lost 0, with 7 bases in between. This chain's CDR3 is CASSYASSYNEQFF. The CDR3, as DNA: TGTGCCAGCAGTTATGCTAGCTCCTACAATGAGCAGTTCTTC.

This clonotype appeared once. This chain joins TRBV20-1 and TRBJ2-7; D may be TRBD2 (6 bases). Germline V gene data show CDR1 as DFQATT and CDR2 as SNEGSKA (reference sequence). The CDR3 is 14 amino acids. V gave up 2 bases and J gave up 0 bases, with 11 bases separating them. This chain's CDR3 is CSARRPGGSYEQYF. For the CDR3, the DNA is TGCAGTGCTAGACGGCCCGGGGGCTCCTACGAGCAGTACTTC.